The clone carrying this TCR beta chain was recorded a few times. What it binds is unknown. The CDR3 end is not reached by the read, which stops 3 residues before it; the germline J gene fills it in. This specimen belongs to a study of T cell clonality in common variable immunodeficiency. Study-wide results and limits: In common variable immunodeficiency, TCR beta chains reportedly carried fewer deletions and N-nucleotide insertions. CVID subjects had higher TCRbeta clonality than healthy controls, most marked in about a third.

The method was immunoSEQ multiplex PCR; TCRdb's version includes in-frame clones alone and lacks a portion of them. This sample carries 6,500 to 8,500 clones, none of them present only once. Patients had low serum IgG, IgA and/or IgM and specific antibody deficiency. This CDR3 contains 13 residues. The germline V gene encodes CDR1 KGHSH and CDR2 LQKENI. Trimming shortened V by 0 bases and J by 7 bases, and 7 bases separated the two germline ends. This clonotype originated in a human donor with common variable immunodeficiency. The chain uses TRBV18 and TRBJ2-1; D unclear. The source material was peripheral blood mononuclear cells. The chain's CDR3 is CASSPPSRNEQFF. Partial CDR3 DNA: TGTGCCAGCTCACCACCGTCGCGGAATGAG.